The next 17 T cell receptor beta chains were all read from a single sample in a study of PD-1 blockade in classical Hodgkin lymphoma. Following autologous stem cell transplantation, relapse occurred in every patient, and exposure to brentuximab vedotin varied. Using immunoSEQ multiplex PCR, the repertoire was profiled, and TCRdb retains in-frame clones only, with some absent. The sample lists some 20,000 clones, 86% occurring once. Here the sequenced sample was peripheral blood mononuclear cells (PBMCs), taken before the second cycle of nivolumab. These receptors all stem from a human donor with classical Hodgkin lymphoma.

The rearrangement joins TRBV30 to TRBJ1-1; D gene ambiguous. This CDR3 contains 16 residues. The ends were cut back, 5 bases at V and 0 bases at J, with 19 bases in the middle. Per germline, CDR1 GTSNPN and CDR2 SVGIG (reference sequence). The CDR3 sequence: CAWPSGIRRLNTEAFF. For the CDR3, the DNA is TGTGCCTGGCCGTCAGGAATTCGGCGCCTGAACACTGAAGCTTTCTTT.

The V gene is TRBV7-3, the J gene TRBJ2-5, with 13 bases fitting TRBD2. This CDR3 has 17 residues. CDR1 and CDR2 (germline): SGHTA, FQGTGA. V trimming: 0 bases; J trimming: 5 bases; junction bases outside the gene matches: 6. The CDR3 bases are TGTGCCAGCAGCTTAACCGGACTAGCGGGGGCCGGGGAGACCCAGTACTTC. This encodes CASSLTGLAGAGETQYF.

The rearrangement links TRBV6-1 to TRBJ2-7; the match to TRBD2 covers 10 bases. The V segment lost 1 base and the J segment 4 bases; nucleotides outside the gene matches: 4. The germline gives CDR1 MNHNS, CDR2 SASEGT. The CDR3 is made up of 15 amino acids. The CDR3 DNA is TGTGCCAGCAGTGAAGAAGCGGGGGGGAGTTACGAGCAGTACTTC. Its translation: CASSEEAGGSYEQYF.

The CDR3 DNA reads as TGTGCCAGCAGCCAAGAGGCAGCAATTCCTCCCCTCCACTTT. Its translation is CASSQEAAIPPLHF. The chain recombines TRBV4-2 with TRBJ1-6, with D hard to call. The germline CDR1 and CDR2 sequences are LGHNA and YNFKEQ. V was shortened by 0 bases and J by 13 bases, with 13 bases between the two germline ends. The CDR3 length is 14 residues.

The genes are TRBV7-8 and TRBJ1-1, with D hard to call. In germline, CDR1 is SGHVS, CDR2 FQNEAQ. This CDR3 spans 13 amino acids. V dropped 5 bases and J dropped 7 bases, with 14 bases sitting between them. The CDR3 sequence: CASSPPVASEAFF. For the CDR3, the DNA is TGTGCCAGCAGCCCCCCGGTCGCCAGTGAAGCTTTCTTT.

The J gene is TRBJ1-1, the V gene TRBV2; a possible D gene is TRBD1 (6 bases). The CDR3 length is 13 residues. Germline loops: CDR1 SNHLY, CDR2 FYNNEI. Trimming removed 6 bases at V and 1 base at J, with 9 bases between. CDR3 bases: TGTGCCAGCAGACAAGGGGGGAACACTGAAGCTTTCTTT. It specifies CASRQGGNTEAFF.

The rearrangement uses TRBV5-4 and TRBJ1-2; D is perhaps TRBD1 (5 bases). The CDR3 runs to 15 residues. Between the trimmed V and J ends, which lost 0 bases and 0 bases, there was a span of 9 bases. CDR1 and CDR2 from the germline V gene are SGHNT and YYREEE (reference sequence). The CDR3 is CASSLGQQSNYGYTF. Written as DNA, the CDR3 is TGTGCCAGCAGCTTGGGACAGCAATCTAACTATGGCTACACCTTC.

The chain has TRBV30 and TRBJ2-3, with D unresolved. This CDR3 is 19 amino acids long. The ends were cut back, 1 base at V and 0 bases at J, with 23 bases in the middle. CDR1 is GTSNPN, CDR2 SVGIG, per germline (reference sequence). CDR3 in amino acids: CAWSGAAGPSVKSTDTQYF. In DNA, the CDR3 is TGTGCCTGGAGTGGGGCGGCAGGTCCCTCTGTTAAGAGCACAGATACGCAGTATTTT. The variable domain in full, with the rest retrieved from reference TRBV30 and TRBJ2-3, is SQTIHQWPATLVQPVGSPLSLECTVEGTSNPNLYWYRQAAGRGLQLLFYSVGIGQISSEVPQNLSASRPQDRQFILSSKKLLLSDSGFYLCAWSGAAGPSVKSTDTQYFGPGTRLTVL.

CDR3 bases: TGTGCCAGCAGCTTAGGATATGGAAACACCATATATTTT. Its translation is CASSLGYGNTIYF. The chain couples TRBV7-8 to TRBJ1-3; D gene unclear. Germline loops: CDR1 SGHVS, CDR2 FQNEAQ. V lost 1 base and J lost 3, with 4 bases in between. This CDR3 spans 13 amino acids.

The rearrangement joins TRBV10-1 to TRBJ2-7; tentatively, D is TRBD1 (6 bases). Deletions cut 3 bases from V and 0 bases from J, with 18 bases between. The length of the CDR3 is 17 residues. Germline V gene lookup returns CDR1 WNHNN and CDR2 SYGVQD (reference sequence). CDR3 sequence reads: CASSDLLGTLSSYEQYF. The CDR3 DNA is TGCGCCAGCAGTGATTTATTGGGGACACTAAGCTCCTACGAGCAGTACTTC.

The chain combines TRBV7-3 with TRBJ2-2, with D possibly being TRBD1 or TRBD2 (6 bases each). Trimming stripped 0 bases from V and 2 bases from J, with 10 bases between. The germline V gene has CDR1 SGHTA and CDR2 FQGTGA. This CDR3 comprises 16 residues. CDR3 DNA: TGTGCCAGCAGCTTAACGCGGGACACAAACACCGGGGAGCTGTTTTTT. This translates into CASSLTRDTNTGELFF.

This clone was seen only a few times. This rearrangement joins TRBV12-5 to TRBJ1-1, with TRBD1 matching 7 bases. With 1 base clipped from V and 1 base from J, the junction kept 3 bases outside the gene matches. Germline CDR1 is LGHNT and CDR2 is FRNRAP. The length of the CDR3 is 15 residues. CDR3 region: CASGLGDSQNTEAFF. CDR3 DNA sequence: TGTGCTAGTGGTTTGGGGGACAGCCAGAACACTGAAGCTTTCTTT.

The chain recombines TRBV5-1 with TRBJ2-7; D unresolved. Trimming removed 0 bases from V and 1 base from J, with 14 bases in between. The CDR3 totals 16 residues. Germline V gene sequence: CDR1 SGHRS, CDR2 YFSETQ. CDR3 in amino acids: CASSLDPNVSSYEQYF. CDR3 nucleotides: TGCGCCAGCAGCTTGGACCCCAACGTTAGTTCCTACGAGCAGTACTTC. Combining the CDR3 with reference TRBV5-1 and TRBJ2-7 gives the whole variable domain KAGVTQTPRYLIKTRGQQVTLSCSPISGHRSVSWYQQTPGQGLQFLFEYFSETQRNKGNFPGRFSGRQFSNSRSEMNVSTLELGDSALYLCASSLDPNVSSYEQYFGPGTRLTVT.

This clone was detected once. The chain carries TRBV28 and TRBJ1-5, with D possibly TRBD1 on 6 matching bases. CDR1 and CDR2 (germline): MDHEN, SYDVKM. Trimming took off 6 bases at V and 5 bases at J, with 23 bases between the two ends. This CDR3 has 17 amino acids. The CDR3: CASRTAGGLGTHQPQHF. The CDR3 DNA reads TGTGCCAGCAGAACGGCGGGGGGCTTGGGGACTCATCAGCCCCAGCATTTT.

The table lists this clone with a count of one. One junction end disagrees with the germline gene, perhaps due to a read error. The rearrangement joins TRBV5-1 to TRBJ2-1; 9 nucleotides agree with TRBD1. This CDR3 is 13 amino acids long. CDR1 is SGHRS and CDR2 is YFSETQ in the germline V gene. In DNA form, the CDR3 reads TGCGCCTGCAGACAGGGGGGCATCGATGAGCAGTTCTTC. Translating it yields CACRQGGIDEQFF.

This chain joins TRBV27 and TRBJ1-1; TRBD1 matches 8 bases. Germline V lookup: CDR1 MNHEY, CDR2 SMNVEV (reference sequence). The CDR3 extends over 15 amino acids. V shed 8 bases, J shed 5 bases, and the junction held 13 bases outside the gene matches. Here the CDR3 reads CASQSGGAGGTEAFF. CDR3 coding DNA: TGTGCCAGCCAGTCAGGGGGCGCGGGGGGAACTGAAGCTTTCTTT.

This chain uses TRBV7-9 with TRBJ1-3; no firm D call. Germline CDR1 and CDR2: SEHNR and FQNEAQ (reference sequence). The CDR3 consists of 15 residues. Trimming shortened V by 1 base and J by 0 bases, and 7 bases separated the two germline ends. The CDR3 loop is CASSLEGSSGNTIYF. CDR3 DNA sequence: TGTGCCAGCAGCTTAGAAGGTAGCTCTGGAAACACCATATATTTT.